A single sample gave rise to the 26 T cell receptor beta chains below, sequenced in a study of blood T cell repertoires in COVID-19. The method was immunoSEQ multiplex PCR; TCRdb's version includes in-frame clones alone and lacks a portion of them. Among around 53,000 clones listed, 85% to 90% were seen once. Source material: peripheral blood. Receptors originate from a woman aged 60-70 years with COVID-19, enrolled during active disease.

The J gene is TRBJ2-3, the V gene TRBV5-6, with D perhaps matching TRBD1 (5 bases). This CDR3 comprises 15 residues. The V gene lost 2 bases and the J gene lost 2 bases, with 12 bases spanning the gap. Germline V CDR1 and CDR2: SGHDT, YYEEEE. The CDR3 DNA reads as TGTGCCAGCAGCTTAATTACCGGACACACAGATACGCAGTATTTT. Amino acid sequence: CASSLITGHTDTQYF.

The chain recombines TRBV11-2 with TRBJ2-1; D call uncertain. Trimming left V 1 base short and J 5 bases short, with 6 bases between. Germline V gene sequence: CDR1 SGHAT, CDR2 FQNNGV. This CDR3 spans 13 amino acids. In nucleotides, the CDR3 is TGTGCCAGCAGCTTAGGTCCAGACAATGAGCAGTTCTTC. Translated, it gives CASSLGPDNEQFF.

This chain joins TRBV6-5 and TRBJ2-7; a weak D match, TRBD2 (6 bases). Germline-derived CDR1 and CDR2 are MNHEY and SVGAGI. V lost 5 bases and J 6 bases, leaving 14 bases between the germline ends. The CDR3 has 13 residues. CDR3 region: CASSRRVGGEQYF. The CDR3 nucleotides are TGTGCCAGCAGTCGCCGGGTCGGGGGCGAGCAGTACTTC.

A few counts support this clone. The chain employs TRBV19 and TRBJ2-1; D is uncertain. This CDR3 comprises 14 residues. The germline CDR1 and CDR2 sequences are LNHDA and SQIVND (reference sequence). V lost 5 bases and J 6 bases, leaving 14 bases between the germline ends. The CDR3 here is CASSRKNSLNEQFF. As DNA, the CDR3 is TGTGCCAGTAGTCGAAAGAACTCCCTCAATGAGCAGTTCTTC.

This clone came up once. The chain couples TRBV15 to TRBJ2-1, with D possibly being TRBD1 (6 bases). V gave up 1 base and J gave up 9 bases, with 16 bases separating them. CDR3 length: 15 residues. Germline lookup yields CDR1 LNHNV and CDR2 YYDKDF (reference sequence). CDR3 protein: CATSRGLSTGPEQFF. The CDR3 DNA is TGTGCCACCAGCAGAGGACTGTCAACAGGGCCTGAGCAGTTCTTC.

This rearrangement joins TRBV28 to TRBJ1-2; 7 bases are a match to TRBD1. This CDR3 is 13 amino acids long. CDR1 is MDHEN and CDR2 is SYDVKM in the germline V gene. Trimming at V came to 9 bases and at J to 8 bases, leaving 12 bases not matched to a gene. The CDR3 nucleotides read TGTGCCAGTGGGACAGCCCAACCTAGAGGCTACACCTTC. Translated: CASGTAQPRGYTF.

The chain employs TRBV11-3 and TRBJ2-1; 9 bases map to TRBD1. Germline V CDR1 and CDR2: SGHNT, YENEEA. V was clipped by 3 bases and J by 4 bases; unmatched bases: 4. This CDR3 has 15 residues. The CDR3, as DNA: TGTGCCAGCAGCTTCGCGGACAGGGGATACAATGAGCAGTTCTTC. Its translation: CASSFADRGYNEQFF.

Here the CDR3 reads CASGFPGTEYGYTF. DNA of the CDR3: TGTGCTAGTGGTTTTCCGGGTACCGAATATGGCTACACCTTC. The chain has TRBV12-5 and TRBJ1-2; D not resolved. Trimming removed 3 bases from V and 5 bases from J, with 13 bases in between. Germline V gives CDR1 LGHNT, CDR2 FRNRAP. The CDR3 sequence is 14 residues long. The full variable domain, in which reference TRBV12-5 and TRBJ1-2 provide the parts outside the CDR3, is DARVTQTPRHKVTEMGQEVTMRCQPILGHNTVFWYRQTMMQGLELLAYFRNRAPLDDSGMPKDRFSAEMPDATLATLKIQPSEPRDSAVYFCASGFPGTEYGYTFGSGTRLTVV.

J is TRBJ1-1 and V is TRBV19; the match to TRBD1 covers 8 bases. The CDR3 length is 15 residues. Trimming at V came to 0 bases and at J to 10 bases, leaving 10 bases not matched to a gene. Germline CDR1 reads LNHDA; CDR2 reads SQIVND (reference sequence). The CDR3 here is CASSIEPGGRGGAFF. CDR3 coding DNA: TGTGCCAGTAGTATAGAGCCAGGGGGCCGAGGCGGAGCTTTCTTT.

This clone was counted between two and nine times. V gene TRBV4-2 combines with J gene TRBJ2-7, with D unclear. The CDR3 covers 13 residues. CDR1 and CDR2 (germline): LGHNA, YNFKEQ. The V end lost 0 bases, the J end lost 3 bases, and 6 bases lay between the germline ends. The CDR3 nucleotides read TGTGCCAGCAGCCAAGAGGGCCGCTACGAGCAGTACTTC. Translating it yields CASSQEGRYEQYF.

This chain links TRBV6-5 with TRBJ1-3; 9 nucleotides align to TRBD1. Trimming took 5 bases from V and 3 from J; bases not matched to a gene: 2. Germline assignment: CDR1 MNHEY and CDR2 SVGAGI. The CDR3 runs 14 residues. The CDR3 DNA is TGTGCCAGCAGTAAGACAGGGGGTGGAAACACCATATATTTT. Its protein is CASSKTGGGNTIYF.

The chain joins TRBV18 to TRBJ2-1, with TRBD1 matching over 9 bases. This CDR3 is built from 14 residues. CDR1 is KGHSH, CDR2 LQKENI, per germline. V dropped 3 bases and J dropped 8; count of bases not matched to a gene: 5. CDR3 protein: CASSPQTGGHEQFF. For the CDR3, the DNA is TGTGCCAGCTCACCCCAGACAGGGGGTCATGAGCAGTTCTTC.

The chain links TRBV24-1 to TRBJ2-1, with TRBD2 identical over 11 bases. Germline V gene sequence: CDR1 KGHDR, CDR2 SFDVKD. This CDR3 region has 17 residues. V gave up 2 bases and J gave up 6 bases; unmatched junction bases: 8. The CDR3 spells CATSDWSTSGNLNEQFF. The CDR3, as DNA: TGTGCCACCAGTGATTGGTCGACTAGCGGGAACCTCAATGAGCAGTTCTTC.

The chain couples TRBV12-3 or TRBV12-4 to TRBJ1-1, with unresolved D. This CDR3 spans 12 amino acids. The germline V and J ends were trimmed by 5 bases and 3 bases, with 7 bases remaining between them. In DNA, the CDR3 is TGTGCCAGCAGTCCGGGTTACACTGAAGCTTTCTTT. This translates into CASSPGYTEAFF.

V gene TRBV20-1 combines with J gene TRBJ1-4; 7 bases map to TRBD1. Germline CDR1 reads DFQATT; CDR2 reads SNEGSKA (reference sequence). V trimming: 3 bases; J trimming: 5 bases; junction bases outside the gene matches: 9. This CDR3 has 15 amino acids. CDR3 sequence reads: CSASLTGWENEKLFF. CDR3 coding DNA: TGCAGTGCTAGTTTGACAGGGTGGGAAAATGAAAAACTGTTTTTT.

The chain uses TRBV7-2 and TRBJ2-7; D possibly corresponds to TRBD2 (5 bases). The CDR3 covers 14 residues. V dropped 3 bases and J dropped 0 bases, with 9 bases sitting between them. Looked up from germline, CDR1 is SGHTA and CDR2 is FQGNSA. The CDR3 sequence is CASSFFGDSYEQYF. The DNA for the CDR3 is TGTGCCAGCAGCTTCTTCGGGGACTCCTACGAGCAGTACTTC.

This clone has more than one count but fewer than ten. The chain combines TRBV5-4 with TRBJ2-7, with D perhaps matching TRBD2 (7 bases). This CDR3 is built from 14 residues. The V end lost 0 bases, the J end lost 7 bases, and 14 bases lay between the germline ends. Germline values: CDR1 SGHNT, CDR2 YYREEE (reference sequence). CDR3 DNA: TGTGCCAGCAGCTTGGCGGGGGGCGCGGGGGAGCAGTACTTC. Protein product: CASSLAGGAGEQYF.

J is TRBJ1-1 and V is TRBV2; 7 positions agree with TRBD1. V dropped 4 bases and J dropped 4; count of bases not matched to a gene: 9. CDR1 is SNHLY and CDR2 is FYNNEI in the germline V gene. The CDR3 covers 15 residues. CDR3 sequence reads: CASSGNRGASTEAFF. In DNA form, the CDR3 reads TGTGCCAGCAGTGGAAACAGGGGCGCGAGCACTGAAGCTTTCTTT.

This clone was counted ten times or more. This sequence joins TRBV20-1 and TRBJ2-7; TRBD2 aligns across 8 bases. CDR1 DFQATT and CDR2 SNEGSKA come from the germline V gene (reference sequence). The CDR3 contains 11 residues. V trimming: 6 bases; J trimming: 7 bases; junction bases outside the gene matches: 5. Here the CDR3 DNA reads TGCAGTGCGCGGGAGGAGAGAGAGCAGTACTTC. It codes for CSAREEREQYF.

The chain employs TRBV3-1 (or the pseudogene TRBV3-2) and TRBJ2-3; no clear D gene. Looked up from germline, CDR1 is LGHDT and CDR2 is YNNKEL (reference sequence). With 3 bases removed from V and 2 bases from J, the gap between germline ends came to 12 bases. This CDR3 region has 15 residues. The CDR3 loop reads CASSQGNAFTDTQYF. In DNA form, the CDR3 reads TGTGCCAGCAGCCAGGGCAACGCTTTCACAGATACGCAGTATTTT.

The gene calls are TRBV28 and TRBJ1-1, with 9 bases matching TRBD1. Germline-derived CDR1 and CDR2 are MDHEN and SYDVKM. This CDR3 has 17 amino acids. V lost 4 bases, J lost 6 bases, and 15 bases stayed unmatched. The CDR3 DNA is TGTGCCAGCAGTTCCCTTACTAACAGGGGGCGGCGGCCTGAAGCTTTCTTT. Translating it yields CASSSLTNRGRRPEAFF.

The chain combines TRBV27 with TRBJ2-1; tentative D call: TRBD2 (6 bases). The V gene lost 4 bases and the J gene lost 6 bases, with 16 bases spanning the gap. In germline, CDR1 is MNHEY, CDR2 SMNVEV (reference sequence). CDR3 length: 15 residues. CDR3 residues: CASSYPEGRVNEQFF. The CDR3 DNA reads TGTGCCAGCAGTTATCCGGAGGGTAGAGTCAATGAGCAGTTCTTC.

The rearrangement joins TRBV4-2 to TRBJ2-1; 9 bases match TRBD2. CDR3 length: 17 amino acids. Germline lookup yields CDR1 LGHNA and CDR2 YNFKEQ. The ends lost 3 bases at V and 0 bases at J; junction bases unmatched: 6. CDR3 coding DNA: TGTGCCAGCAGCCAGGAGACTAGCGGTAGCTCCTACAATGAGCAGTTCTTC. It encodes CASSQETSGSSYNEQFF.

J is TRBJ1-1 and V is TRBV10-2, with 10 nucleotides matching TRBD1. Per germline, CDR1 WSHSY and CDR2 SAAADI. J was trimmed by 1 base and V by 9 bases; bases with no gene match: 2. This CDR3 has 13 amino acids. The CDR3 reads CASRDRGNTEAFF. In nucleotides, the CDR3 is TGCGCCAGTAGGGACAGGGGGAACACTGAAGCTTTCTTT.

The gene calls are TRBV19 and TRBJ1-1, with D tentatively TRBD1 (6 bases). CDR1 is LNHDA and CDR2 is SQIVND in the germline V gene (reference sequence). The CDR3 is 11 amino acids. The ends were cut back, 9 bases at V and 1 base at J, with 6 bases in the middle. CDR3 in amino acids: CASRGNTEAFF. The CDR3 DNA is TGTGCCAGCAGGGGGAACACTGAAGCTTTCTTT.

J is TRBJ2-1 and V is TRBV9; 14 bases agree with TRBD2. The CDR3 is 20 amino acids. V lost 0 bases, J lost 7 bases, and 15 bases stayed unmatched. The germline CDR1 and CDR2 sequences are SGDLS and YYNGEE. DNA of the CDR3: TGTGCCAGCAGCGTAGAGGGACTAGCGGGAGCTTTCCCCATCTGGAATGAGCAGTTCTTC. Encoded protein: CASSVEGLAGAFPIWNEQFF.